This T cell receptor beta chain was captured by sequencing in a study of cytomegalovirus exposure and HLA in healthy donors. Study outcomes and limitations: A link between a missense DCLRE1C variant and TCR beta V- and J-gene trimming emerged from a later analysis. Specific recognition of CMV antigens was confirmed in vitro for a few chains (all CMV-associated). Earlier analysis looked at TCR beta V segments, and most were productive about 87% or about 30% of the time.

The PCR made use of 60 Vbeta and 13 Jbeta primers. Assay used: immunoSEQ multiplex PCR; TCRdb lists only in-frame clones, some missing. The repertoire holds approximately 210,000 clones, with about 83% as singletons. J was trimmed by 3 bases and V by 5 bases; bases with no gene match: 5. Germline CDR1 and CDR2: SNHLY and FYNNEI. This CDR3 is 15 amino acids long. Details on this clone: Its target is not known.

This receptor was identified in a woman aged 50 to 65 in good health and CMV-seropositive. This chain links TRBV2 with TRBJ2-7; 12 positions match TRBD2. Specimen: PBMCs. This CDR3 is CASSQTSGGYYEQYF. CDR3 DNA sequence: TGTGCCAGCAGTCAGACTAGCGGGGGTTACTACGAGCAGTACTTC.